This T cell receptor (beta chain) was sequenced during a study of blood T cell repertoires in COVID-19. Overall study: The origin of the acute and convalescent COVID-19 samples was the United States, Italy and Spain. Sample material is recorded as cDNA or gDNA derived from T cells, B-cell-depleted T cells, or PBMCs.

CDR1 and CDR2 (germline): SGHVS, FNYEAQ. V lost 7 bases and J lost 3, with 16 bases in between. The CDR3 sequence is 14 residues long. In the authors' workflow: For nucleated cells, counts were estimated from reference gene primer amplification. Method: immunoSEQ multiplex PCR; TCRdb's copy keeps in-frame clones and lacks some. That table supplies the V and J calls and clone size; D and trimming were determined from the DNA. The data contain fewer than 60,000 clones, 70% to 85% of them singletons. This TCR was sampled from a man aged 55-75 years with acute or convalescent COVID-19. This rearrangement joins TRBV7-6 to TRBJ2-7, with D maybe TRBD2 (6 bases). Specimen: peripheral blood. The CDR3, as DNA: TGTGCCAGCAACCCCGAGGTGGGGGGCTACGAGCAGTACTTC. It codes for CASNPEVGGYEQYF.